This T cell receptor (beta chain) is drawn from a study of circulating and synovial CD4+ cells in juvenile arthritis (dated by TCRdb to between 2012 and 2015). Looking at the study overall: TCRbeta CDR3 repertoires of circulating HLA-DR+ CD4 T cells, bulk blood CD4 T cells and synovial CD4 T cells were compared within each patient. Repertoire sequencing aimed to confirm that a circulating synovial-like CD4 T cell subset was enriched in synovial clonotypes.

What the work shows at the level of the full study, not this receptor alone: Overlap with synovium increased with sequencing depth, so measured shared-clonotype fractions likely underestimated the full repertoire overlap. Because T cell genome counts differed by at least an order of magnitude between CPL and bulk blood CD4 samples, sample-size effects were addressed. Circulating pathogenic-like lymphocytes were found to cluster with synovial T cells, and a substantially higher fraction of CDR3 sequences was shared with synovium by circulating pathogenic-like lymphocytes than by bulk blood. Synovial and circulating pathogenic-like lymphocyte repertoires were less diverse than bulk blood CD4 repertoires, with some CPL samples as oligoclonal as synovium. Traditional Vbeta family usage analysis did not detect the difference between circulating pathogenic-like lymphocytes and bulk blood T cells.

The sequenced samples came from patients who had active juvenile idiopathic arthritis. Sorting was carried out immediately after cells were thawed, and dead cells were excluded with Live/Dead Fixable Near-IR Stain. As to this clone: The antigen it binds to is not known. No much larger clonotype is one base removed from it; base qualities were not supplied.

The library was generated by the immunoSEQ multiplex PCR assay. An external provider performed TCRbeta CDR3 sequencing as a commercial service. The source study handled its data this way. The analyses relied on productive nucleotide sequences along with amino acid sequences obtained through in silico translation. Diversity was measured as Renyi entropy over a range of alpha values, and the median of 200 repeated subsamples was taken to equalise sample size. Pairwise repertoire distance was calculated as one minus the Chao-modified Jaccard index to correct for under-sampling and was used for clustering. Frequency-weighted overlap with synovial clonotypes was calculated over 200 sample sizes with 200 draws without replacement at each size, and the overlap was reported at the size of the smaller sample. In TCRdb, the immuneACCESS table is reduced to in-frame sequences with V and J assigned. These tables do not hold every clone; where another copy was compared, an unresolved V gene accounts for under half, and the others remain unexplained. The DNA was the basis for D and trimming; V, J and clone size are from that table. This sample gives tens of thousands of clones in total; about 94% of them show up just once. The ten largest clones capture less than 0.8% of the sample.

The CDR3 contains 14 residues, cysteine and phenylalanine counted. Only the CDR3 region is kept as DNA, spanning 42 bases read in frame from base 1. CDR1 and CDR2 are read off the germline V gene as MNHEY and SVGAGI. Ends trimmed: V by 5 bases, J by 5 bases; bases unmatched to a gene: 9. In this chain, TRBV6-5 is recombined with TRBJ2-7; 7 nucleotides in the junction match TRBD2. The receptor was derived from a human donor with juvenile idiopathic arthritis. The sample taken for sequencing was CD4+ T cells from blood. At the DNA level, the sequence is TGTGCCAGCAGTCGGGACTATTCAGGAGACGAGCAGTACTTC. Its amino acids are CASSRDYSGDEQYF.